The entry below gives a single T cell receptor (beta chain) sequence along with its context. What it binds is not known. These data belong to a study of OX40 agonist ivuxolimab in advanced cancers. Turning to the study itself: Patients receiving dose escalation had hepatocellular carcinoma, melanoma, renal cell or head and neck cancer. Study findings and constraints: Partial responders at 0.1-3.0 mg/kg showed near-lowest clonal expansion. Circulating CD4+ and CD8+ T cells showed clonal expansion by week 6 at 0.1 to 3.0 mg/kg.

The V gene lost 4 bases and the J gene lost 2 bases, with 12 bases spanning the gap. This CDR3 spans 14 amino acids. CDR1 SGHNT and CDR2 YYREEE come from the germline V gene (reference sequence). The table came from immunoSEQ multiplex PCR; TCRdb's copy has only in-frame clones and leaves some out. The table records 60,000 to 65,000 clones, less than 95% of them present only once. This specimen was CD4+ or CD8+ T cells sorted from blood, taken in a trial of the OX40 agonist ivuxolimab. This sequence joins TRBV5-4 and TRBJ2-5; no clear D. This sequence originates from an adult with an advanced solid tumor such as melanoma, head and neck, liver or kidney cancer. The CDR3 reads CASSLGPSQETQYF. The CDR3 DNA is TGTGCCAGCAGCCTCGGGCCCAGTCAAGAGACCCAGTACTTC.